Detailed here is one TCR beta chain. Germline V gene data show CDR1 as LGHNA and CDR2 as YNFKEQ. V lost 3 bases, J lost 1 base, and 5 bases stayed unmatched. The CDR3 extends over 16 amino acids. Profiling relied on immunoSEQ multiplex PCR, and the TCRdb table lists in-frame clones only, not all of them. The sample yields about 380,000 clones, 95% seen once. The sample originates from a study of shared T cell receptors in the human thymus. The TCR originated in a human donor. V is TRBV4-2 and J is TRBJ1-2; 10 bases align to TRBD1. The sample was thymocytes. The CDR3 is CASSQGQGRLNYGYTF. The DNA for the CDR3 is TGTGCCAGCAGCCAGGGACAGGGGCGCCTTAACTATGGCTACACCTTC.